Sequencing of this T cell receptor beta chain was carried out in a study of cytomegalovirus exposure and HLA in healthy donors. A remark on this clone: Its antigen is not known.

Findings and caveats of the study: About 87% or about 30% of the time was how often most TCR beta V segments were productive, according to an earlier analysis. Later analysis showed most CMV-associated TCR beta chains appearing HLA-restricted. One cluster of highly shared sequence variants probably arose as a sequencing artifact.

Primers included in the PCR were 60 Vbeta and 13 Jbeta primers. Measured with immunoSEQ multiplex PCR; TCRdb has only the in-frame clones, and not every one. The table records almost 200,000 clones, approximately 85% of them present only once. The length of the CDR3 is 12 residues. Germline V lookup: CDR1 SQVTM, CDR2 ANQGSEA. V lost 4 bases and J lost 1, with 7 bases in between. V is TRBV29-1 and J is TRBJ1-2, with a tentative D call TRBD1 (5 bases). This clonotype was sampled from a woman between 50 and 59 years old in good health and CMV-seronegative. What was sequenced was PBMCs. The CDR3 spells CSVGQINYGYTF. The CDR3, as DNA: TGCAGCGTTGGACAGATTAACTATGGCTACACCTTC.